Listed below are T cell receptor beta chains from one sample, sequenced in a study of shared clonotypes between healthy human individuals. Clones were sequenced by immunoSEQ multiplex PCR, and TCRdb holds only the in-frame ones, with some missing. This table holds fewer than 1 million clones, 90% to 98% found once. Sequenced sample: naive CD8+ T cells sorted from blood. The receptors shown here come from a man in his thirties or forties in good health. Each CDR3 is given with its conserved first and last residue. The D gene is left open where the match is weak. Expanded clones get a size class; other rows say once, few or many, or leave the size out.

TRBD2,TRBV6-1,TRBJ2-1,-,CASSGASGYNEQFF,TGTGCCAGCAGTGGGGCTAGCGGCTACAATGAGCAGTTCTTC
-,TRBV5-4,TRBJ2-2,-,CASSFKELANVRESTGELFF,TGTGCCAGCAGTTTTAAAGAACTAGCCAATGTGAGGGAGAGCACCGGGGAGCTGTTTTTT
-,TRBV25-1,TRBJ2-7,-,CASSEVAGSSSYEQYF,TGTGCCAGCAGTGAAGTGGCGGGCAGTAGCTCCTACGAGCAGTACTTC
TRBD1,TRBV6-6,TRBJ1-4,-,CASSYSGDRVREKLFF,TGTGCCAGCAGTTACAGCGGGGACAGGGTTCGTGAAAAACTGTTTTTT
TRBD2,TRBV9,TRBJ2-5,-,CASSPRLAGVQETQYF,TGTGCCAGCAGCCCCCGGCTAGCGGGTGTCCAAGAGACCCAGTACTTC
-,TRBV28,TRBJ2-1,-,CASSLGNEQFF,TGTGCCAGCAGTTTGGGCAATGAGCAGTTCTTC
-,TRBV18,TRBJ1-1,-,CASSPPRNGVVTEAFF,TGTGCCAGCTCACCACCGAGAAATGGAGTGGTCACTGAAGCTTTCTTT
-,TRBV7-5,TRBJ2-7,-,CVRSLMGGRTSPKYEQYF,TGTGTCAGAAGCTTAATGGGGGGGCGGACTAGTCCTAAATACGAGCAGTACTTC
-,TRBV7-6,TRBJ2-7,-,CASSLGESSYEQYF,TGTGCCAGCAGCTTAGGCGAGAGCTCCTACGAGCAGTACTTC
-,TRBV4-1,TRBJ1-5,-,CASSQMGNSMQPQHF,TGCGCCAGCAGCCAAATGGGGAACAGTATGCAGCCCCAGCATTTT
TRBD2,TRBV7-3,TRBJ2-1,-,CASSPTSGKVEQFF,TGTGCCAGCAGCCCAACTAGCGGGAAGGTTGAGCAGTTCTTC
-,TRBV14,TRBJ1-3,-,CASSRTTPSGNTIYF,TGTGCCAGCAGCCGTACCACCCCCTCTGGAAACACCATATATTTT
-,TRBV11-3,TRBJ2-1,-,CASSQPSVDEQFF,TGTGCCAGCAGCCAACCTAGCGTTGACGAGCAGTTCTTC
TRBD2,TRBV9,TRBJ2-2,-,CASMGFAETSGRDSGELFF,TGTGCCAGCATGGGTTTTGCTGAGACTAGCGGGAGGGACTCCGGGGAGCTGTTTTTT
TRBD2,TRBV14,TRBJ2-1,-,CASSQDFLAGYNEQFF,TGTGCCAGCAGCCAAGATTTCCTAGCGGGATACAATGAGCAGTTCTTC
TRBD1,TRBV14,TRBJ2-4,-,CASSQLAPGQPRGIQYF,TGTGCCAGCAGCCAACTCGCCCCGGGACAGCCTAGGGGCATTCAGTACTTC
TRBD1,TRBV7-9,TRBJ1-3,-,CASSPTTGENTIYF,TGTGCCAGCAGCCCTACTACAGGGGAAAACACCATATATTTT
-,TRBV27,TRBJ2-1,-,CASSLEGNEQFF,TGTGCCAGCAGTTTAGAGGGCAATGAGCAGTTCTTC
TRBD2,TRBV28,TRBJ2-7,once,CASSWGLAGSTYEQYF,TGTGCCAGCAGTTGGGGACTAGCGGGAAGCACCTACGAGCAGTACTTC
-,TRBV5-5,TRBJ1-5,-,CASSHFDTHQPQHF,TGTGCCAGCAGCCATTTTGACACCCATCAGCCCCAGCATTTT
TRBD1,TRBV2,TRBJ2-7,-,CASISPGQKYEQYF,TGTGCCAGCATTTCACCGGGACAGAAATACGAGCAGTACTTC
-,TRBV7-8,TRBJ1-4,-,CASSLTEDNEKLFF,TGTGCCAGCAGCTTAACAGAAGATAATGAAAAACTGTTTTTT
TRBD2,TRBV10-1,TRBJ2-1,-,CASSESTVTSGSIYNEQFF,TGCGCCAGCAGTGAGTCGACGGTGACTAGCGGGAGTATTTACAATGAGCAGTTCTTC